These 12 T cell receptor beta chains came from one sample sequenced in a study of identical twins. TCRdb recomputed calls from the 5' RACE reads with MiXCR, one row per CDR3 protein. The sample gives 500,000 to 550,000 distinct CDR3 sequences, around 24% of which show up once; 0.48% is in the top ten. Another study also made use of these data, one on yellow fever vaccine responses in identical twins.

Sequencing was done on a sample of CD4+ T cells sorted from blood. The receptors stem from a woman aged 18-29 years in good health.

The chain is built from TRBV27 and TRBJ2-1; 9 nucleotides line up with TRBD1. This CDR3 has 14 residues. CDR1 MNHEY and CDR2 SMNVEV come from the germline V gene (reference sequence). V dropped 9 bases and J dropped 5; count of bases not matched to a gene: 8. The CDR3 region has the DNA TGTGCCAGTCGGAAAGGACAGGGGAACAATGAGCAGTTCTTC. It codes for CASRKGQGNNEQFF.

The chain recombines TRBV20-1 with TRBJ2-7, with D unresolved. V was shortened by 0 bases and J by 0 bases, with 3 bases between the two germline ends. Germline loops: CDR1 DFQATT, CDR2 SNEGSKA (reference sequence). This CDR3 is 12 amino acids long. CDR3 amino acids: CSAREVSYEQYF. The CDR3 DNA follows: TGCAGTGCTAGAGAGGTCTCCTACGAGCAGTACTTC.

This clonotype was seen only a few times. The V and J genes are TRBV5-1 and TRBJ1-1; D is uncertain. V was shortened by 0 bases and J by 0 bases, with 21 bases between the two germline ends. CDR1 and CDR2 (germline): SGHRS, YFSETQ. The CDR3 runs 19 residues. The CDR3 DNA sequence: TGCGCCAGCAGCTTGGGGTTCAGAATAGGACGCGGAATGAACACTGAAGCTTTCTTT. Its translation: CASSLGFRIGRGMNTEAFF.

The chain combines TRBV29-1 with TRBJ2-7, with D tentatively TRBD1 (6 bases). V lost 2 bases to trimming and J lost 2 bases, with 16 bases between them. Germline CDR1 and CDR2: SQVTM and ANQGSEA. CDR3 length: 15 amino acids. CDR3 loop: CSVEYGRGSPYEQYF. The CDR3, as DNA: TGCAGCGTTGAATACGGCAGGGGAAGTCCCTACGAGCAGTACTTC.

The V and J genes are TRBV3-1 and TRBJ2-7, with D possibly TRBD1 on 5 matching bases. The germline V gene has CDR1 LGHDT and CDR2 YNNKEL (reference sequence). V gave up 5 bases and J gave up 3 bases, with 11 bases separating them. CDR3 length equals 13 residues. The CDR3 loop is CASSGKGLYEQYF. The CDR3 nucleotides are TGTGCCAGCAGCGGAAAGGGGCTCTACGAGCAGTACTTC.

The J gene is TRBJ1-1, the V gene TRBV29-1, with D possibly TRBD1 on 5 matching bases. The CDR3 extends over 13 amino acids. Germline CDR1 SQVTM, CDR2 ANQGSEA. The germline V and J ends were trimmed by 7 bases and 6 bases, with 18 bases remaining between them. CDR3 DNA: TGCAGCGGCATAGGGACCATCGGTTCTGAAGCTTTCTTT. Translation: CSGIGTIGSEAFF.

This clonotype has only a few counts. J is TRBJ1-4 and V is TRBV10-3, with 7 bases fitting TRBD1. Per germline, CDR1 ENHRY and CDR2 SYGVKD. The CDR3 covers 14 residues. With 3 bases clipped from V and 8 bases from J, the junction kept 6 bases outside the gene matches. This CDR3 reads CAISDETGREKLFF. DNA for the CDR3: TGTGCCATCAGTGACGAGACAGGGAGAGAAAAACTGTTTTTT.

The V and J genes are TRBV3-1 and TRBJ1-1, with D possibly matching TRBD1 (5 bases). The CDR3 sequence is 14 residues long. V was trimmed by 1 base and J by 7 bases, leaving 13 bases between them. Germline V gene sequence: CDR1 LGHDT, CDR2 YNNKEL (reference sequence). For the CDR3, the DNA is TGTGCCAGCAGCCAAGGAAGGGACCCTTTTGAAGCTTTCTTT. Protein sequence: CASSQGRDPFEAFF.

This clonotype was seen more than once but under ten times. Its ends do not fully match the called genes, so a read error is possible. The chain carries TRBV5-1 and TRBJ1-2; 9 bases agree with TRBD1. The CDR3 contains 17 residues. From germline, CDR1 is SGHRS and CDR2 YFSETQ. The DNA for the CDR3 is TGCGCCAGCAGCGCCGCCGGGACAGGGTCGATCGACTACGGCTACACCTTC. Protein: CASSAAGTGSIDYGYTF.

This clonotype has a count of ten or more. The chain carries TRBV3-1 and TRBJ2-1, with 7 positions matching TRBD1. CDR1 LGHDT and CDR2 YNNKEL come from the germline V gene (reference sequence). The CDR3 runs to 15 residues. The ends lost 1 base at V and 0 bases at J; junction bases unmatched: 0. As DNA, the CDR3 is TGTGCCAGCAGCCAAGGGACAGGCTCCTACAATGAGCAGTTCTTC. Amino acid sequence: CASSQGTGSYNEQFF.

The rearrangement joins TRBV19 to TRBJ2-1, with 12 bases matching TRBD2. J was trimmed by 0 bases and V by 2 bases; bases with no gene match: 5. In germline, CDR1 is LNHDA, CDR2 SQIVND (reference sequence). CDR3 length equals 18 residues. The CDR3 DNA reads TGTGCCAGTAGTATACGCCGACTAGCGGGAGCCTCCTACAATGAGCAGTTCTTC. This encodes CASSIRRLAGASYNEQFF.

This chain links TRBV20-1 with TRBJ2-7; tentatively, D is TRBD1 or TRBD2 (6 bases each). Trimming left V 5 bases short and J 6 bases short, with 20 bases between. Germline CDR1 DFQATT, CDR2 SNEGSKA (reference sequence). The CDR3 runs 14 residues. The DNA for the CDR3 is TGCAGTGCTGGCAAGGGGGGCCGGAGAGTCGAGCAGTACGTC. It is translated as CSAGKGGRRVEQYV.